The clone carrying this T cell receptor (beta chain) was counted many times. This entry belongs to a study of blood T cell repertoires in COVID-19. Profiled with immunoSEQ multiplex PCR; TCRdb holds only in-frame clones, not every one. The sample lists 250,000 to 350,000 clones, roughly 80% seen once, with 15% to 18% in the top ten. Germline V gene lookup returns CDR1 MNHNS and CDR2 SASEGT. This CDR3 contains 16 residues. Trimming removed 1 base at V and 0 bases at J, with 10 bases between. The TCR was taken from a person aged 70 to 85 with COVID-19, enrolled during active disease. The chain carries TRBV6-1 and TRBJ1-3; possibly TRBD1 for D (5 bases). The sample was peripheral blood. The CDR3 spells CASSEGQPDSGNTIYF. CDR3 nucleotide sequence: TGTGCCAGCAGTGAAGGACAGCCTGACTCTGGAAACACCATATATTTT.